These 25 T cell receptor beta chains were sequenced from one sample in a study of OX40 agonist ivuxolimab in advanced cancers. Sequencing was performed with immunoSEQ multiplex PCR; in TCRdb, only in-frame clones are kept and a portion is missing. The sample holds 65,000 to 95,000 clones, around 89% seen once. The starting material was CD4+ or CD8+ T cells sorted from blood, obtained in a trial of the OX40 agonist ivuxolimab. All receptors derive from an adult with an advanced solid tumor such as melanoma, head and neck, liver or kidney cancer.

The genes are TRBV5-6 and TRBJ1-2, with D unresolved. CDR3 length: 13 residues. Germline CDR1 and CDR2: SGHDT and YYEEEE. V gave up 4 bases and J gave up 5 bases, with 12 bases separating them. As DNA, the CDR3 is TGTGCCAGCAGCAAAAGACGGATATATGGCTACACCTTC. It translates to CASSKRRIYGYTF.

This chain uses TRBV6-5 with TRBJ1-5; D perhaps matches TRBD1 (5 bases). The ends were cut back, 6 bases at V and 3 bases at J, with 9 bases in the middle. This CDR3 spans 13 amino acids. Germline-derived CDR1 and CDR2 are MNHEY and SVGAGI. The CDR3 protein is CASRDSDNQPQHF. The CDR3 nucleotides read TGTGCCAGCAGAGACAGCGACAATCAGCCCCAGCATTTT.

The chain carries TRBV18 and TRBJ1-1; D perhaps matches TRBD1 (6 bases). Trimming left V 1 base short and J 4 bases short, with 10 bases between. Germline loops: CDR1 KGHSH, CDR2 LQKENI. The CDR3 consists of 14 residues. The CDR3 nucleotides are TGTGCCAGCTCACCACGACACAGGGCCACTGAAGCTTTCTTT. It translates to CASSPRHRATEAFF.

The chain couples TRBV10-3 to TRBJ2-1, with unresolved D. Trimming took off 2 bases at V and 10 bases at J, with 12 bases between the two ends. This CDR3 region has 13 residues. CDR1 is ENHRY, CDR2 SYGVKD, per germline. CDR3 coding DNA: TGTGCCATCAGTGAGCCTCACGAGGTCGAGCAGTTCTTC. This codes for CAISEPHEVEQFF.

A single count supports this clone. V is TRBV9 and J is TRBJ2-5; D remains ambiguous. CDR3 length: 13 residues. V gave up 0 bases and J gave up 3 bases, with 6 bases separating them. Germline V gives CDR1 SGDLS, CDR2 YYNGEE. The CDR3 DNA reads TGTGCCAGCAGCGTAGTAACAGAAGAGACCCAGTACTTC. Protein product: CASSVVTEETQYF.

This chain connects TRBV9 to TRBJ1-1, with D unclear. Germline loops: CDR1 SGDLS, CDR2 YYNGEE. CDR3 length equals 14 residues. Trimming took off 0 bases at V and 4 bases at J, with 10 bases between the two ends. Here the CDR3 DNA reads TGTGCCAGCAGCGTAGTAGCGGGAGGCACTGAAGCTTTCTTT. Protein sequence: CASSVVAGGTEAFF.

The rearrangement uses TRBV27 and TRBJ1-1; D is unresolved. Between the trimmed V and J ends, which lost 3 bases and 1 base, there was a span of 6 bases. The germline V gene has CDR1 MNHEY and CDR2 SMNVEV (reference sequence). The CDR3 spans 13 residues. DNA of the CDR3: TGTGCCAGCAGTTTGCGGGGGAACACTGAAGCTTTCTTT. Residues: CASSLRGNTEAFF.

The chain joins TRBV5-1 to TRBJ2-5; 9 bases are a match to TRBD1. Germline loops: CDR1 SGHRS, CDR2 YFSETQ. J was trimmed by 5 bases and V by 5 bases; bases with no gene match: 13. The CDR3 covers 16 residues. The CDR3: CASRTNPDRGYETQYF. The CDR3 DNA sequence: TGCGCCAGCAGAACGAACCCGGACAGGGGATACGAGACCCAGTACTTC.

In this sample, this clone turned up a few times. In this CDR3 the conserved last residue, phenylalanine or tryptophan, is missing, so a read error is likely. The chain recombines TRBV11-2 with TRBJ1-6; no firm D call. The V gene's germline CDR1 is SGHAT and CDR2 FQNNGV. Deletions cut 5 bases from V and 9 bases from J, with 14 bases between. This CDR3 contains 14 residues. The CDR3 protein is CASSLRADGSPLHL. The CDR3 DNA is TGTGCCAGCAGCCTCAGAGCAGATGGTTCACCCCTCCACCTT.

The chain recombines TRBV6-5 with TRBJ2-1; 10 bases fit TRBD1. Unmatched junction bases numbered 8, after V lost 6 bases and J lost 6 bases. This CDR3 has 15 residues. Germline CDR1 reads MNHEY; CDR2 reads SVGAGI. The CDR3 DNA follows: TGTGCCAGCAGGGACAGGGGGTCTCTAAGCAATGAGCAGTTCTTC. The encoded protein is CASRDRGSLSNEQFF.

As for this clone: Its ends do not fully match the called genes, so a read error is possible. The gene calls are TRBV11-3 and TRBJ2-7; D is perhaps TRBD1 (6 bases). The V gene's germline CDR1 is SGHNT and CDR2 YENEEA. CDR3 length: 12 amino acids. The CDR3 DNA sequence: TGTGCCAGCAGCCAGGACAGTTACGCGCAGTACTTC. Protein sequence: CASSQDSYAQYF.

The gene calls are TRBV5-1 and TRBJ2-1; TRBD1 aligns across 7 bases. With V trimmed by 0 bases and J by 7 bases, 7 bases remained unmatched. Germline CDR1 is SGHRS and CDR2 is YFSETQ. The CDR3 contains 15 residues. As DNA, the CDR3 is TGCGCCAGCAGCTTGGGGGCCGGGACAGTTAATGAGCAGTTCTTC. Translated, it gives CASSLGAGTVNEQFF.

The genes are TRBV29-1 and TRBJ1-1; D is possibly TRBD1 (6 bases). The CDR3 loop spans 13 amino acids. Germline CDR1 and CDR2: SQVTM and ANQGSEA. The ends were cut back, 6 bases at V and 8 bases at J, with 19 bases in the middle. The CDR3 nucleotides read TGCAGCGTCCACGCCTTACAGGGTACCGAAGCTTTCTTT. As protein: CSVHALQGTEAFF.

The chain couples TRBV4-3 to TRBJ2-3; D is tentatively TRBD1 or TRBD2 (5 bases each). This CDR3 comprises 14 residues. V lost 4 bases and J lost 5, with 13 bases in between. Per the germline V gene, CDR1 is LGHNA and CDR2 is YSLEER. The CDR3 loop reads CASSRPGAEDTQYF. In DNA form, the CDR3 reads TGCGCCAGCAGCCGGCCCGGGGCGGAAGATACGCAGTATTTT.

This clone came up once. The gene calls are TRBV2 and TRBJ2-6; 7 nucleotides agree with TRBD1. Germline CDR1 SNHLY, CDR2 FYNNEI. This CDR3 spans 18 amino acids. V lost 11 bases, J lost 0 bases, and 16 bases stayed unmatched. The CDR3 here is CAGGGMTGISSGANVLTF. The CDR3, as DNA: TGTGCCGGGGGTGGGATGACAGGGATAAGCTCTGGGGCCAACGTCCTGACTTTC.

The chain employs TRBV19 and TRBJ1-1; a possible D gene is TRBD1 (6 bases). V lost 4 bases and J lost 5, with 14 bases in between. This CDR3 is 14 amino acids long. The germline V gene has CDR1 LNHDA and CDR2 SQIVND (reference sequence). This CDR3 is CASSTQGMLTEAFF. The CDR3, as DNA: TGTGCCAGTAGTACACAGGGAATGTTGACTGAAGCTTTCTTT. The full variable domain, in which reference TRBV19 and TRBJ1-1 provide the parts outside the CDR3, is DGGITQSPKYLFRKEGQNVTLSCEQNLNHDAMYWYRQDPGQGLRLIYYSQIVNDFQKGDIAEGYSVSREKKESFPLTVTSAQKNPTAFYLCASSTQGMLTEAFFGQGTRLTVV.

The J gene is TRBJ1-3, the V gene TRBV6-1; D is perhaps TRBD1 (5 bases). Trimming removed 2 bases at V and 0 bases at J, with 11 bases between. CDR1 is MNHNS, CDR2 SASEGT, per germline. The CDR3 runs to 16 residues. The CDR3 nucleotides are TGTGCCAGCAGTGAACGGGGCGGAAACTCTGGAAACACCATATATTTT. Its translation is CASSERGGNSGNTIYF.

This chain's CDR3 is CASCQFGDSPLHF. The CDR3 nucleotides read TGTGCCAGCTGCCAGTTCGGGGATTCACCCCTCCACTTT. The gene calls are TRBV6-5 and TRBJ1-6; D is unclear. This CDR3 contains 13 residues. V was cut by 8 bases and J by 8 bases, with 13 bases left in between. The germline gives CDR1 MNHEY, CDR2 SVGAGI.

V gene TRBV12-5 combines with J gene TRBJ1-4; TRBD1 matches 7 bases. The CDR3 contains 13 residues. Germline values: CDR1 LGHNT, CDR2 FRNRAP. The ends lost 6 bases at V and 7 bases at J; junction bases unmatched: 5. DNA of the CDR3: TGTGCTAGTGGACAGGGGCTAGGTGAAAAACTGTTTTTT. This encodes CASGQGLGEKLFF.

This clone is termed medium-sized. The CDR3 DNA sequence: TGCGCCAGCAGCCAAGATGGTACGGATGGTAATGAAAAACTGTTTTTT. This sequence encodes CASSQDGTDGNEKLFF. The chain couples TRBV4-1 to TRBJ1-4; D is unresolved. The V gene's germline CDR1 is MGHRA and CDR2 YSYEKL. V shed 0 bases and J shed 4 bases, with 12 bases lying between them. This CDR3 contains 16 residues.

The chain has TRBV11-2 and TRBJ2-5, with TRBD2 matching over 9 bases. CDR1 and CDR2 from the germline V gene are SGHAT and FQNNGV. The CDR3 is 14 residues long. The V and J ends lost 5 bases and 3 bases, in that order; junction bases with no gene match: 4. The CDR3 reads CASSRLAGEETQYF. As DNA, the CDR3 is TGTGCCAGCAGCCGGTTAGCGGGGGAAGAGACCCAGTACTTC.

The rearrangement joins TRBV6-5 to TRBJ1-1, with 7 nucleotides matching TRBD1. The junction had 5 bases not matched to a gene; V was cut back by 6 bases and J by 1 base. CDR1 is MNHEY, CDR2 SVGAGI, per germline. The CDR3 spans 14 residues. CDR3 nucleotide sequence: TGTGCCAGCAGGATACAGGGGAGGAACACTGAAGCTTTCTTT. The encoded protein is CASRIQGRNTEAFF.

This chain links TRBV29-1 with TRBJ2-7; D possibly corresponds to TRBD2 (6 bases). Germline V gene data show CDR1 as SQVTM and CDR2 as ANQGSEA. The V and J ends lost 5 bases and 7 bases respectively, with 15 bases between them. There are 12 residues in the CDR3. CDR3 amino acids: CSVLSGPREQYF. In DNA form, the CDR3 reads TGCAGCGTTCTCAGCGGGCCCAGGGAGCAGTACTTC.

On this clone itself: The junction departs from the called germline gene at one end, perhaps through a read error. The same CDR3 can be traced to other DNA sequences in this sample. The V and J genes are TRBV5-1 and TRBJ1-1; 10 bases fit TRBD1. CDR3 length: 15 residues. Per the germline V gene, CDR1 is SGHRS and CDR2 is YFSETQ. CDR3 sequence: CASSWDRGTNTEAFF. The CDR3, as DNA: TGCGCCAGCAGCTGGGACAGGGGTACGAACACTGAGGCTTTCTTT.

The chain carries TRBV11-3 and TRBJ1-1; the D gene is possibly TRBD1 (5 bases). The CDR3 sequence is 14 residues long. The V gene's germline CDR1 is SGHNT and CDR2 YENEEA. Trimming left V 0 bases short and J 11 bases short, with 16 bases between. The CDR3 region has the DNA TGTGCCAGCAGCTTAGAGGGGCCTCCCGGAAGGGCTTTCTTT. Its protein product is CASSLEGPPGRAFF.